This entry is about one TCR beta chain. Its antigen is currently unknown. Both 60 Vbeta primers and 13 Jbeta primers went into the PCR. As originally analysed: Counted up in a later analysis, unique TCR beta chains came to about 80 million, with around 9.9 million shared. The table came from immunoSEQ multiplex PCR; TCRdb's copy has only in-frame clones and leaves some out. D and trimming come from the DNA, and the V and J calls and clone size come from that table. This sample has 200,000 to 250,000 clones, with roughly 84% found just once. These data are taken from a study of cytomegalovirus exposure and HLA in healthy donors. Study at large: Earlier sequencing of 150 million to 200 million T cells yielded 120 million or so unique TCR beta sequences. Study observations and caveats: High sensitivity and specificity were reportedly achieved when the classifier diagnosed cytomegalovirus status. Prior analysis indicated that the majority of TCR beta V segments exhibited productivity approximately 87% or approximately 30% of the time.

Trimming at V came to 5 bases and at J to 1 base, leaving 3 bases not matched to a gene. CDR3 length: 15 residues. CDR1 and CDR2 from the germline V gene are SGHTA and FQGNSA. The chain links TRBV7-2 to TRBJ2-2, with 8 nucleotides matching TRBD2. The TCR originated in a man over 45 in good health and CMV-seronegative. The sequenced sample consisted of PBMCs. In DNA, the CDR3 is TGTGCCAGCAGCACAGCGGGAGTGAACACCGGGGAGCTGTTTTTT. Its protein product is CASSTAGVNTGELFF. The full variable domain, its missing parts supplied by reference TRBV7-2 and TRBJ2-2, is GAGVSQSPSNKVTEKGKDVELRCDPISGHTALYWYRQSLGQGLEFLIYFQGNSAPDKSGLPSDRFSAERTGGSVSTLTIQRTQQEDSAVYLCASSTAGVNTGELFFGEGSRLTVL.